These T cell receptor beta chains were read from a single sample in a study of shared clonotypes between healthy human individuals. This table comes from immunoSEQ multiplex PCR, and its TCRdb copy is limited to in-frame clones, with some not included. The sample comprises approximately 1,500,000 clones, approximately 96% of which are singletons, and over 1% rests with the top ten. Sequencing was done on a sample of naive CD4+ T cells sorted from blood. The receptor source for this set is a young man in good health. Both conserved end residues are part of each CDR3. The D gene is left open where the match is weak. Some rows have no size entry. The others give once, few or many, or a class for an expanded clone.

TRBD1	TRBV5-1	-	TRBJ1-1	TGCGCCAGCAGCGCACCGGACAGGGGGCGGAACACTGAAGCTTTCTTT	CASSAPDRGRNTEAFF
TRBD1	TRBV27	once	TRBJ2-3	TGTGCCAGCAGTCTAGGACAGGTTGATACGCAGTATTTT	CASSLGQVDTQYF
-	TRBV28	-	TRBJ2-7	TGTGCCAGCAGTTTTGGGGCAGGGCGGCAAGGCGACGAGCAGTACTTT	CASSFGAGRQGDEQYF
TRBD1	TRBV7-2	-	TRBJ1-5	TGTGCCAGCAGCTTTACACAGGGGTTAGGCAATCAGCCCCAGCATTTT	CASSFTQGLGNQPQHF
-	TRBV20-1	-	TRBJ2-3	TGCAGTGCTTACCACTCCGCTACGCAGTATTTT	CSAYHSATQYF
-	TRBV29-1	-	TRBJ2-5	TGCAGCGTGGACAAGGGGGGCCAAGAGACCCAGTACTTC	CSVDKGGQETQYF
-	TRBV5-1	-	TRBJ2-5	TGCGCCAGCAGCTCCCCGGGCCTGGAGACCCAGTACTTC	CASSSPGLETQYF
-	TRBV5-4	-	TRBJ2-5	TGTGCCAGCAGCTCCGGACCGAAAGAGACCCAGTACTTC	CASSSGPKETQYF
TRBD2	TRBV5-4	-	TRBJ2-5	TGTGCCAGCAGCCACGGGGGACTAGCGGGAGGGGAGACCCAGTACTTC	CASSHGGLAGGETQYF
-	TRBV6-5	-	TRBJ1-5	TGTGCCAGCAGTTACTCTAAAGGGGATAGCAATCAGCCCCAGCATTTT	CASSYSKGDSNQPQHF
-	TRBV7-2	-	TRBJ1-5	TGTGCCAGCAGCCCCGACGGGGGAGATAGCAATCAGCCCCAGCATTTT	CASSPDGGDSNQPQHF
-	TRBV30	-	TRBJ2-2	TGTGCCTGGAGTGGGCTGTTCACCGGGGAGCTGTTTTTT	CAWSGLFTGELFF
-	TRBV2	-	TRBJ2-1	TGTGCCAGCAGGACCCGGGACCCCACCACCAGCTCCTACAATGAGCAGTTCTTC	CASRTRDPTTSSYNEQFF
-	TRBV7-8	-	TRBJ2-3	TGTGCCAGCACCCCGTATACAGATGTCGGACTTTACACAGATACGCAGTATTTT	CASTPYTDVGLYTDTQYF
-	TRBV5-1	-	TRBJ2-5	TGCGCCAGCAGCGCTTACACCGCACAAGAGACCCAGTACTTC	CASSAYTAQETQYF
TRBD2	TRBV18	-	TRBJ2-7	TGTGCCAGCTCACCAGGGACTAATACCTACGAGCAGTACTTC	CASSPGTNTYEQYF
TRBD2	TRBV11-3	-	TRBJ2-1	TGTGCCAGCAGCTTAACCCGGCTAGCGGGAGAAGGGTCCTACAATGAGCAGTTCTTC	CASSLTRLAGEGSYNEQFF
-	TRBV6-5	-	TRBJ1-3	TGTGCCAGCAGTCCGCAGGGGGGAAACACCATATATTTT	CASSPQGGNTIYF
TRBD2	TRBV11-2	-	TRBJ2-3	TGTGCCAGCAGCTACTTGAGGGGCACTAGCGGGAGTAGTGCAGATACGCAGTATTTT	CASSYLRGTSGSSADTQYF
-	TRBV2	-	TRBJ2-7	TGTGCCAGCAGTGAAACCAAGGGATTCTACGAGCAGTACTTC	CASSETKGFYEQYF
-	TRBV5-6	-	TRBJ2-7	TGTGCCAGCAGCCCAGCTCCCTTTGACGAGCAGTACTTC	CASSPAPFDEQYF
TRBD1	TRBV29-1	-	TRBJ2-1	TGCAGCGTTAAGGGGGCCGGCAATGAGCAGTTCTTC	CSVKGAGNEQFF
TRBD2	TRBV7-3	-	TRBJ2-1	TGTGCCAGCAGCCGAGGACTAGCGGGGGGTAGCTCCTACAATGAGCAGTTCTTC	CASSRGLAGGSSYNEQFF
TRBD1	TRBV29-1	-	TRBJ2-7	TGCAGCGCCAGAACGGGACAGGGGTCCTACGAGCAGTACTTC	CSARTGQGSYEQYF
TRBD2	TRBV11-2	-	TRBJ2-2	TGTGCCAGCAGCCGGACTAGCGGACTCCCCGGGGAGCTGTTTTTT	CASSRTSGLPGELFF
-	TRBV2	-	TRBJ1-4	TGTGCCAGCACGGCGAATTCTGAAAAACTGTTTTTT	CASTANSEKLFF
-	TRBV2	-	TRBJ2-7	TGTGCCAGCAGTGACCGTATTGTCTCCTACGAGCAGTACTTC	CASSDRIVSYEQYF
-	TRBV7-2	-	TRBJ2-5	TGTGCCAGCAGCTTAGAGTCGTGGCTGTCCTTAGAGACCCAGTACTTC	CASSLESWLSLETQYF
TRBD1	TRBV7-6	-	TRBJ2-7	TGTGCCAGCAGCTTCGGGGACAGAGCCTACGAGCAGTACTTC	CASSFGDRAYEQYF